These T cell receptor beta chains were read from a single sample in a study of regulatory T cells in long-lasting Graves disease. TCRdb analysed the multiplex PCR reads with MiXCR anew, one entry per CDR3 protein. Found here are 300,000 to 400,000 distinct CDR3 sequences, about 18% of them singletons; the top ten hold about two fifths. The sequences come from peripheral blood mononuclear cells (PBMCs), collected at new diagnosis, from a patient treated with antithyroid drugs. The origin of the receptors is a female donor with Graves disease. Each CDR3 is given with its conserved first and last residue. Each record gives: clone size, D gene, J gene, V gene, CDR3 DNA, CDR3 protein. D genes are given only for firm matches. Size tells how often a clone was seen (once, few, many) or the class of an expanded clone, and some rows leave it out.

many	.	TRBJ2-2	TRBV29-1	TGCAGCGTTGTAGAGGGCGGCACCGGGGAGCTGTTTTTT	CSVVEGGTGELFF
many	TRBD2	TRBJ2-7	TRBV6-2/TRBV6-3	TGTGCCAGCAGTTACTCGCCGGGAGGACGCTCCTACGAGCAGTACTTC	CASSYSPGGRSYEQYF
many	TRBD2	TRBJ2-2	TRBV6-1	TGTGCCAGCAACGAAGCGGGATTCACCGGTGGGGAGCTGTTTTTT	CASNEAGFTGGELFF
many	.	TRBJ2-1	TRBV7-2	TGTGCCAGCAGCTTAGCGGGGGGACCCTACGAGCAGTTCTTC	CASSLAGGPYEQFF
few	TRBD1	TRBJ1-2	TRBV11-2	TGTGCCAGCAGCCGGGACAGGGGGCGCGGCTACACCTTC	CASSRDRGRGYTF
many	.	TRBJ2-2	TRBV2	TGTGCCAGCAGAGACCGTGTAGGCGGGGAGCTGTTTTTT	CASRDRVGGELFF
.	TRBD2	TRBJ2-7	TRBV9	TGTGCCAGCAGCGTAGGTCTAGCGGGAAACGAGCAGTACTTC	CASSVGLAGNEQYF
few	TRBD2	TRBJ2-3	TRBV6-1	TGTGCCGGCAGTGAGGTAGCGGGAGCTCCCACAGATACGCAGTATTTT	CAGSEVAGAPTDTQYF
many	.	TRBJ2-7	TRBV28	TGTGCCAGCAGTCCCCCAGGGGCTAGCAGTGATTGGGAGCAGTACTTC	CASSPPGASSDWEQYF
few	TRBD2	TRBJ2-3	TRBV10-1	TGCGCCAGCAGTGCCTCGGGAGGACGCACAGATACGCAGTATTTT	CASSASGGRTDTQYF
many	.	TRBJ2-2	TRBV28	TGTGCCAGCAATGGGGTCACCGGGGAGCTGTTTTTT	CASNGVTGELFF
.	TRBD2	TRBJ2-7	TRBV28	TGTGCCAGCAGTGGTAGCGGGAGTGTTGACTACGAGCAGTACTTC	CASSGSGSVDYEQYF
.	TRBD2	TRBJ2-1	TRBV27	TGTGCCAGCAGTTTATGGCTAGCGGAAGGATCTGGTGAGCAGTTCTTC	CASSLWLAEGSGEQFF
.	TRBD2	TRBJ2-1	TRBV12-3/TRBV12-4	TGTGCCAGCAGTCCAGAACTAGCGGGGCCTAATGAGCAGTTCTTC	CASSPELAGPNEQFF
.	.	TRBJ1-5	TRBV5-6	TGTGCCAGCAGCTACGGACGTAGCAATCAGCCCCAGCATTTT	CASSYGRSNQPQHF
many	TRBD1	TRBJ2-4	TRBV7-9	TGTGCCAGCAGCTTTAATAGGGACAGGGGAGCCAAAAACATTCAGTACTTC	CASSFNRDRGAKNIQYF